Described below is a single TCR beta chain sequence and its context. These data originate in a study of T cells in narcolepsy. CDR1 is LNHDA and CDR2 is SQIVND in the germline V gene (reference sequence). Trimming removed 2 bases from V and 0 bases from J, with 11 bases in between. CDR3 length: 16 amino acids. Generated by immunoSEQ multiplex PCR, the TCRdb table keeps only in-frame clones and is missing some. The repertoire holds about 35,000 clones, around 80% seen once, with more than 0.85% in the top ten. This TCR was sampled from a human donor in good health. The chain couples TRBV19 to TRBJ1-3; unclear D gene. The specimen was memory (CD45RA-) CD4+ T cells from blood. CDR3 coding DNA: TGTGCCAGTAGTATAACGACCAGCCGCTCTGGAAACACCATATATTTT. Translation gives CASSITTSRSGNTIYF.